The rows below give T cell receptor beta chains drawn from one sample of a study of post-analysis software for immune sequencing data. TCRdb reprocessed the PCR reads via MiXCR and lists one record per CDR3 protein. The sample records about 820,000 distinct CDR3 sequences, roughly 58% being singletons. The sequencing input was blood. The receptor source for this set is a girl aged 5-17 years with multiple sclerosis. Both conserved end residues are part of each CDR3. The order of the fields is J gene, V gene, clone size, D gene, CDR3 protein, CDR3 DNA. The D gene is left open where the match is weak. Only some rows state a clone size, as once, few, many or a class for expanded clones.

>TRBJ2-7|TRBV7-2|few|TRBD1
CASRSTGGLNEQYF
TGTGCCAGCAGGTCAACAGGGGGCCTCAACGAGCAGTACTTC
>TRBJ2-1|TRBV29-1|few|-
CSVEDPRPRGRSNEQFF
TGCAGCGTTGAAGATCCGCGACCGAGGGGTCGGAGCAATGAGCAGTTCTTC
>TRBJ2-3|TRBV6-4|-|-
CASSPRPASTDTQYF
TGTGCCAGCAGTCCCCGACCGGCTAGCACAGATACGCAGTATTTT
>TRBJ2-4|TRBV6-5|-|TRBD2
CASSQSGGAGKNIRYF
TGTGCCAGCAGCCAAAGCGGGGGGGCCGGCAAAAACATTCGGTACTTC
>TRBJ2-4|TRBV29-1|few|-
CSVAGGGQKNIQYF
TGCAGCGTGGCAGGGGGGGGACAGAAAAACATTCAGTACTTC
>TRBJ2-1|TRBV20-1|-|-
CSAFSGGQFF
TGCAGTGCCTTTAGCGGCGGGCAGTTCTTC
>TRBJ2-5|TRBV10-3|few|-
CAISGLGDQETQYF
TGTGCCATCAGTGGGCTAGGGGACCAAGAGACCCAGTACTTC
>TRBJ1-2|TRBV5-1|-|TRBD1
CASSLGGTGTSANYGYTF
TGCGCCAGCAGCTTGGGGGGGACAGGGACCTCGGCTAACTATGGCTACACCTTC
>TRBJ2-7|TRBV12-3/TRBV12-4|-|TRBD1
CASSMLGQGDEQYF
TGTGCCAGCAGTATGTTGGGACAGGGGGACGAGCAGTACTTC
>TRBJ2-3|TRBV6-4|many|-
CASSGMPEDTQYF
TGTGCCAGCAGTGGAATGCCCGAAGATACGCAGTATTTT
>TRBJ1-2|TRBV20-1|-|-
CSARRGLVYGYTF
TGCAGTGCTAGACGGGGGCTAGTGTATGGCTACACCTTC
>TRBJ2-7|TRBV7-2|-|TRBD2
CASGLPGLGPYEQYF
TGTGCCAGCGGCCTTCCGGGACTAGGCCCTTACGAGCAGTACTTC
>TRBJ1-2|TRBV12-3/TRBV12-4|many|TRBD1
CASSSGQGNYGYTF
TGTGCCAGCAGCTCGGGACAGGGTAACTATGGCTACACCTTC
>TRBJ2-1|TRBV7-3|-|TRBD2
CASSSSGGGDEQFF
TGTGCCAGCAGCTCCTCGGGCGGGGGTGACGAGCAGTTCTTC
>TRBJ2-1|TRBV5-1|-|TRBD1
CASSSTGGTYNEQFF
TGCGCCAGCAGTTCGACAGGGGGAACGTACAATGAGCAGTTCTTC
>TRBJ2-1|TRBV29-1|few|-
CSVARIDNEQFF
TGCAGCGTTGCAAGAATCGACAATGAGCAGTTCTTC
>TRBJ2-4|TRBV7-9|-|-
CASSSTSPQLGKNIQYF
TGTGCCAGCAGCTCTACTAGCCCCCAGCTGGGCAAAAACATTCAGTACTTC
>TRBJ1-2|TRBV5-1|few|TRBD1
CASSIPGTGGGYTF
TGCGCCAGCAGCATTCCCGGGACAGGGGGCGGCTACACCTTC
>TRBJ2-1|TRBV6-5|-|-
CATVDLHNEQFF
TGTGCCACTGTCGATCTCCACAATGAGCAGTTCTTC
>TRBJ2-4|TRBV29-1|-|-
CSASFGPPRNIQYF
TGCAGCGCCAGTTTCGGACCCCCCCGGAACATTCAGTACTTC
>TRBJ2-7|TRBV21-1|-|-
CASMLDSGSPYEQYF
TGTGCCAGCATGTTAGATAGCGGGAGCCCCTACGAGCAGTACTTC
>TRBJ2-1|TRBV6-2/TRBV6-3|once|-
CASSYGGGPYNEQFF
TGTGCCAGCAGTTATGGGGGGGGGCCTTACAATGAGCAGTTCTTC
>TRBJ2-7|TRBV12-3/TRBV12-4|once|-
CASSLAGFSSYEQYF
TGTGCCAGCAGTTTAGCCGGGTTTAGCTCCTACGAGCAGTACTTC
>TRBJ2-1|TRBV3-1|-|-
CASSRNNEQFF
TGTGCCAGCAGCCGGAACAATGAGCAGTTCTTC
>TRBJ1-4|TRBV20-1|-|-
CSVWRARNEKLFF
TGCAGTGTTTGGAGGGCGAGGAATGAAAAACTGTTTTTT
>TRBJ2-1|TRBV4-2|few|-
CASSLWQGGYNEQFF
TGTGCCAGCAGCCTGTGGCAAGGGGGCTACAATGAGCAGTTCTTC
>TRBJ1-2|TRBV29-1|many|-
CSVEGRGRNYGYTF
TGCAGCGTTGAGGGCAGGGGCCGGAATTATGGCTACACCTTC
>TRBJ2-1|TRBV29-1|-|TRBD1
CSVRGTGDFYNEQFF
TGCAGCGTTAGAGGGACAGGTGATTTCTACAATGAGCAGTTCTTC
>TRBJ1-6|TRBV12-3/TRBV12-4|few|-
CASSLDGPSYNSPLHF
TGTGCCAGCAGTTTGGACGGACCCTCCTATAATTCACCCCTCCACTTT
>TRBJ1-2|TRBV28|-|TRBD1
CASSLPGTARGYTF
TGTGCCAGCAGTTTACCCGGGACAGCCAGGGGCTACACCTTC
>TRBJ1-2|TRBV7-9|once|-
CASSSVTEEANYGYTF
TGTGCCAGCAGCTCCGTAACGGAAGAGGCTAACTATGGCTACACCTTC
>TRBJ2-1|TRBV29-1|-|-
CSVVWYLVGTDNEQFF
TGCAGCGTTGTTTGGTACCTCGTGGGCACAGACAATGAGCAGTTCTTC
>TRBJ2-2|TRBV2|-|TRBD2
CASRERGSTGELFF
TGTGCCAGCCGTGAGCGGGGGAGCACCGGGGAGCTGTTTTTT
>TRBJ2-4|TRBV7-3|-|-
CASSLSASPAGEGNEQYF
TGTGCCAGCAGCTTATCGGCTTCCCCGGCAGGGGAAGGCAATGAGCAGTACTTC
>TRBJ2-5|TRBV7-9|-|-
CASSLRGSRETQYF
TGTGCCAGCAGCTTAAGGGGGTCCAGGGAGACCCAGTACTTC
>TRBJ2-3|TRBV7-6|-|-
CASSSRGRRSADTQYF
TGTGCCAGCAGCTCGAGGGGACGACGCAGCGCAGATACGCAGTATTTT
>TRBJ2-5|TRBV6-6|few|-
CASRSQLVQETQYF
TGTGCCAGCAGATCACAGCTAGTCCAAGAGACCCAGTACTTC
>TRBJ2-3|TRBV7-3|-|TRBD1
CASSPRGQGAGDTQYF
TGTGCCAGCAGCCCGAGGGGACAGGGGGCAGGGGATACGCAGTATTTT
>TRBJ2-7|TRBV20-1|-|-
CSARGRGGNYEQYF
TGCAGTGCCAGGGGCAGGGGGGGGAACTACGAGCAGTATTTC
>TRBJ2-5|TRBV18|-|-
CASSLTGLSVETQYF
TGTGCCAGCTCACTGACAGGACTCTCCGTGGAGACCCAGTACTTC
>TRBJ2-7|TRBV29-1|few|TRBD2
CSVEGGTEQYF
TGCAGCGTTGAGGGGGGGACCGAGCAGTACTTC
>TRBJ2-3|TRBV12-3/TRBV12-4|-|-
CASSLGGGVLDTQYF
TGTGCCAGCAGTCTGGGCGGAGGGGTCCTAGATACGCAGTATTTT
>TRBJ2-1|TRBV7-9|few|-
CASSLVRGTYNEQFF
TGTGCCAGCAGCTTGGTCAGGGGCACCTACAATGAGCAGTTCTTC
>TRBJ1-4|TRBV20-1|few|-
CSARDKGEKLFF
TGCAGTGCTAGAGATAAGGGGGAAAAACTGTTTTTT